This T cell receptor (beta chain) came from a study of cytomegalovirus exposure and HLA in healthy donors. Assay used: immunoSEQ multiplex PCR; TCRdb lists only in-frame clones, some missing. This table holds approximately 300,000 clones, 86% found once. A remark on this clone: Its antigen is as yet unknown.

Study-wide results and caveats: Rarity held for most TCR sequences, but there were some public TCRs that occurred in many donors. It was reported that the classifier diagnosed cytomegalovirus status with high specificity and sensitivity in both the original and validation cohorts. First-cohort TCR clusters were later found to tend to co-occur in the roughly 130 validation repertoires.

Trimming stripped 6 bases from V and 5 bases from J, with 17 bases between. CDR3 length equals 14 residues. Per the germline V gene, CDR1 is SGHTA and CDR2 is FQGNSA. The specimen was PBMCs. The sequence was collected from a woman aged 18-29 years in good health and CMV-seronegative. The chain joins TRBV7-2 to TRBJ2-7; perhaps TRBD1 as D (6 bases). For the CDR3, the DNA is TGTGCCAGCAGATTTTACCAGGGGAACGACGAGCAGTACTTC. The encoded protein is CASRFYQGNDEQYF.